The 20 T cell receptor beta chains reported below all come from one sample, sequenced in a study of CD8+ T cells in alopecia areata. RNA extraction was followed by reverse transcription into cDNA, which acted as the sequencing template. The data were produced by immunoSEQ multiplex PCR, yet TCRdb's version contains in-frame clones alone and is incomplete. The sample includes 220,000 or so clones, 50% to 60% of them seen just once. Sample: CD4+ T cells sorted from blood, taken at week 0. These TCRs come from a human donor with alopecia areata.

This clone turned up a few times. The chain carries TRBV29-1 and TRBJ2-7, with 11 bases aligning to TRBD2. The germline gives CDR1 SQVTM, CDR2 ANQGSEA. Trimming took 4 bases from V and 3 from J; bases not matched to a gene: 8. The CDR3 is 15 amino acids. The CDR3 protein is CSVASLAGELYEQYF. The CDR3 DNA reads as TGCAGCGTTGCTTCACTAGCGGGAGAGCTCTACGAGCAGTACTTC.

This chain links TRBV7-2 with TRBJ2-3, with TRBD2 matching 9 bases. Germline CDR1 is SGHTA and CDR2 is FQGNSA. V lost 3 bases to trimming and J lost 0 bases; unmatched junction nucleotides: 4. The CDR3 is 16 residues long. In DNA form, the CDR3 reads TGTGCCAGCAGCTTTAATAGCGGGGGTAGCACAGATACGCAGTATTTT. Encoded protein: CASSFNSGGSTDTQYF.

J is TRBJ2-3 and V is TRBV27; D is possibly TRBD2 (5 bases). Trimming shortened V by 3 bases and J by 8 bases, and 12 bases separated the two germline ends. Germline loops: CDR1 MNHEY, CDR2 SMNVEV (reference sequence). The length of the CDR3 is 13 residues. The CDR3 loop reads CASSFLERSTQYF. The CDR3 DNA sequence: TGTGCCAGCAGTTTCCTGGAGCGGAGTACGCAGTATTTT.

The V call is TRBV7-9, the J call TRBJ2-5; TRBD1 or TRBD2 may be the D gene (6 bases each). Trimming removed 5 bases at V and 7 bases at J, with 20 bases between. The germline V gene has CDR1 SEHNR and CDR2 FQNEAQ (reference sequence). The CDR3 runs to 15 residues. CDR3 residues: CASSGGQDFVGTQYF. The CDR3 nucleotides are TGTGCCAGCAGCGGGGGGCAGGATTTCGTGGGGACCCAGTACTTC.

This clone was recorded a few times. The J gene is TRBJ2-7, the V gene TRBV6-5; D remains ambiguous. This CDR3 contains 15 residues. Germline-derived CDR1 and CDR2 are MNHEY and SVGAGI. V dropped 2 bases and J dropped 3 bases, with 14 bases sitting between them. In DNA, the CDR3 is TGTGCCAGCAGTTACGGCCAGCCCCCATACTACGAGCAGTACTTC. Its protein is CASSYGQPPYYEQYF.

This clone was counted a few times. This chain uses TRBV5-1 with TRBJ2-3; D unclear. The V and J ends lost 2 bases and 4 bases respectively, with 11 bases between them. Germline V gene data show CDR1 as SGHRS and CDR2 as YFSETQ. This CDR3 has 14 amino acids. This CDR3 is CASSLNSGADTQYF. The CDR3 region has the DNA TGCGCCAGCAGCTTAAACTCGGGCGCAGATACGCAGTATTTT.

CDR3 residues: CAWSGMDSGANVLTF. The CDR3 coding sequence is TGTGCCTGGAGTGGCATGGACTCTGGGGCCAACGTCCTGACTTTC. V usage is TRBV30 and J usage is TRBJ2-6; the D is unclear. The CDR3 extends over 15 amino acids. Germline assignment: CDR1 GTSNPN and CDR2 SVGIG (reference sequence). V was trimmed by 1 base and J by 0 bases, leaving 7 bases between them.

The CDR3, as DNA: TGTGCCACCACAACGTGGGCGAACGACAATGAGCAGTTCTTC. It translates to CATTTWANDNEQFF. The chain employs TRBV6-6 and TRBJ2-1; no firm D call. Trimming cost V 10 bases and J 5 bases, with 18 bases left between them. This CDR3 comprises 14 residues. Germline values: CDR1 MNHNY, CDR2 SVGAGI (reference sequence).

The rearrangement uses TRBV5-1 and TRBJ2-2; TRBD1 matches 10 bases. This CDR3 has 16 residues. The germline gives CDR1 SGHRS, CDR2 YFSETQ. V was clipped by 3 bases and J by 4 bases; unmatched bases: 6. The CDR3 protein is CASSYSGTGVTGELFF. The DNA for the CDR3 is TGCGCCAGCAGCTACTCCGGGACAGGGGTCACCGGGGAGCTGTTTTTT.

The chain employs TRBV6-5 and TRBJ1-1, with TRBD1 as a possible D gene (6 bases). V was clipped by 0 bases and J by 5 bases, with 16 bases between them. Germline V gene data show CDR1 as MNHEY and CDR2 as SVGAGI. The CDR3 runs 16 residues. DNA of the CDR3: TGTGCCAGCAGTTACTCAGGGGGGAAACCTGGGACTGAAGCTTTCTTT. Its translation is CASSYSGGKPGTEAFF.

The V gene is TRBV6-5, the J gene TRBJ2-7; the D is unclear. Trimming pared 0 bases from V and 2 bases from J, leaving 8 bases between. CDR3 length: 14 amino acids. CDR1 and CDR2 (germline): MNHEY, SVGAGI. This CDR3 reads CASSYSRLTYEQYF. The CDR3 DNA follows: TGTGCCAGCAGTTACTCGAGACTTACCTACGAGCAGTACTTC.

The chain combines TRBV5-1 with TRBJ2-6; the D is unclear. This CDR3 has 13 residues. V was cut by 2 bases and J by 3 bases, with 3 bases left in between. Germline CDR1 is SGHRS and CDR2 is YFSETQ. CDR3 amino acids: CASSLYGANVLTF. The CDR3 nucleotides are TGCGCCAGCAGCTTATATGGGGCCAACGTCCTGACTTTC.

The chain couples TRBV25-1 to TRBJ2-5; D call uncertain. Trimming took off 4 bases at V and 2 bases at J, with 8 bases between the two ends. This CDR3 contains 13 residues. Germline V CDR1 and CDR2: MGHDK, SYGVNS. This CDR3 reads CASSAPNQETQYF. DNA for the CDR3: TGTGCCAGCAGTGCCCCCAATCAAGAGACCCAGTACTTC.

The V gene is TRBV20-1, the J gene TRBJ2-5; unclear D gene. CDR3 length: 11 amino acids. Trimming took 3 bases from V and 5 from J, leaving 7 bases between them. Germline V CDR1 and CDR2: DFQATT, SNEGSKA (reference sequence). DNA of the CDR3: TGCAGTGCTAGCACAGTCGAGACCCAGTACTTC. Translating it yields CSASTVETQYF.

The V call is TRBV11-2, the J call TRBJ1-2; no reliable D call. In germline, CDR1 is SGHAT, CDR2 FQNNGV. Trimming took off 2 bases at V and 3 bases at J, with 7 bases between the two ends. This CDR3 has 13 amino acids. In nucleotides, the CDR3 is TGTGCCAGCAGCTTAAGTCGGGACTATGGCTACACCTTC. Residues: CASSLSRDYGYTF.

This clone occurred a few times. The genes are TRBV18 and TRBJ1-5; D not resolved. CDR3 size: 13 residues. The V gene lost 5 bases and the J gene lost 3 bases, with 8 bases spanning the gap. The V gene's germline CDR1 is KGHSH and CDR2 LQKENI. The CDR3 DNA reads TGTGCCAGCTCATTAGAGGTCAATCAGCCCCAGCATTTT. This sequence encodes CASSLEVNQPQHF.

This clone was counted only a few times. The chain employs TRBV4-2 and TRBJ2-1; D uncertain. The germline V and J ends were trimmed by 0 bases and 0 bases, with 9 bases remaining between them. The CDR3 consists of 16 residues. Germline loops: CDR1 LGHNA, CDR2 YNFKEQ. The CDR3 here is CASSQEVSSSYNEQFF. CDR3 DNA: TGTGCCAGCAGCCAAGAGGTCTCCAGCTCCTACAATGAGCAGTTCTTC.

V is TRBV4-1 and J is TRBJ2-3; 7 nucleotides line up with TRBD2. The CDR3 length is 16 residues. Germline V gives CDR1 MGHRA, CDR2 YSYEKL. Trimming at V came to 1 base and at J to 5 bases, leaving 9 bases not matched to a gene. For the CDR3, the DNA is TGCGCCAGCAGCCAAGGGACTAGAGGGAATAAAGATACGCAGTATTTT. Amino acids: CASSQGTRGNKDTQYF.

This clone was counted between two and nine times. The V and J genes are TRBV9 and TRBJ2-1; D is perhaps TRBD1 or TRBD2 (6 bases each). CDR1 and CDR2 from the germline V gene are SGDLS and YYNGEE. The CDR3 extends over 12 amino acids. Trimming cost V 0 bases and J 10 bases, with 8 bases left between them. In nucleotides, the CDR3 is TGTGCCAGCAGCGTAGAGGGGGGCGAGCAGTTCTTC. This encodes CASSVEGGEQFF.

There are a few counts of this clone. V and J are TRBV6-5 and TRBJ2-2; tentative D call: TRBD1 (5 bases). The germline CDR1 and CDR2 sequences are MNHEY and SVGAGI. V lost 5 bases to trimming and J lost 7 bases, with 8 bases between them. This CDR3 contains 12 residues. CDR3 coding DNA: TGTGCCAGCAGTCTCAGGGTCGGGGAGCTGTTTTTT. Translated, it gives CASSLRVGELFF.